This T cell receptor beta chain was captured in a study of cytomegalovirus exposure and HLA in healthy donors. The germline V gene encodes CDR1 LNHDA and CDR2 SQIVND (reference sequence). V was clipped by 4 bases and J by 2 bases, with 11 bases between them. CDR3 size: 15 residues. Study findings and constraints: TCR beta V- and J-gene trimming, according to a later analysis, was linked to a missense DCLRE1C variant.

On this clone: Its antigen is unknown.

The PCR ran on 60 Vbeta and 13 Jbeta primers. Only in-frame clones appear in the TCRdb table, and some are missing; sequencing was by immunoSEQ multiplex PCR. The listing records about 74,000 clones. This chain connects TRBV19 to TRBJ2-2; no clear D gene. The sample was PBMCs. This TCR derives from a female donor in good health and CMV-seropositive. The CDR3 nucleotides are TGTGCCAGTAGTACCCCCCGAGGTAACACCGGGGAGCTGTTTTTT. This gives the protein CASSTPRGNTGELFF.